This TCR beta chain is from a study of blood T cell repertoires in COVID-19. Study as a whole: Donors in the United States, Italy and Spain gave samples during acute or convalescent COVID-19. The analysed material was cDNA or gDNA that came from T cells, B-cell-depleted T cells, or PBMCs.

Per the study methods: Estimation of nucleated cell counts relied on the amplification of reference gene primers. Produced via immunoSEQ multiplex PCR; TCRdb's table is partial and in-frame only. That table furnishes V, J and clone size, whereas the DNA furnished D and trimming. This repertoire shows 8,800 or so clones, about four fifths found once; its top ten account for 32%. The CDR3 contains 13 residues. The V and J ends lost 3 bases and 5 bases, in that order; junction bases with no gene match: 4. Germline CDR1 reads SEHNR; CDR2 reads FQNEAQ (reference sequence). Sample: peripheral blood. This clonotype was sampled from a human donor in a cohort sampled during active COVID-19. This chain joins TRBV7-9 and TRBJ2-7, with 7 bases that match TRBD1. Here the CDR3 DNA reads TGTGCCAGCAGCTTCTACGGACAGGACGAGCAGTACTTC. As protein: CASSFYGQDEQYF. Complete variable domain (other parts from reference TRBV7-9 and TRBJ2-7): DTGVSQNPRHKITKRGQNVTFRCDPISEHNRLYWYRQTLGQGPEFLTYFQNEAQLEKSRLLSDRFSAERPKGSFSTLEIQRTEQGDSAMYLCASSFYGQDEQYFGPGTRLTVT.